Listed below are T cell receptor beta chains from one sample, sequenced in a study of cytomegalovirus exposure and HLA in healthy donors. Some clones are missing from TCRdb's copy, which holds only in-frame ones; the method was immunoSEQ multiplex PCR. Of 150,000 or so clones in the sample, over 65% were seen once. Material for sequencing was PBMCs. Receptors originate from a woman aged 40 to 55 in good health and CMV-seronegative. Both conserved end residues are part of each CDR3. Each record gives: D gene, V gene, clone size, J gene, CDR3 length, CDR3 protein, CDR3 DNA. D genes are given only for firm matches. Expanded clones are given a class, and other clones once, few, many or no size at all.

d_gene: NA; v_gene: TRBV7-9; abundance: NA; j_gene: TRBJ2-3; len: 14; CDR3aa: CASSLASPTDTQYF; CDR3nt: TGTGCCAGCAGCTTAGCGAGCCCCACAGATACGCAGTATTTT
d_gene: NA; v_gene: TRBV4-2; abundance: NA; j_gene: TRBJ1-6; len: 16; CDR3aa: CASSQEVAVNNSPLHF; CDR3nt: TGTGCCAGCAGCCAAGAGGTGGCAGTGAATAATTCACCCCTCCACTTT
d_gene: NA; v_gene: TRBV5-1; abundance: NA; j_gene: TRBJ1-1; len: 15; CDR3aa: CASGEDGQPNTEAFF; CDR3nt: TGCGCCAGCGGAGAGGATGGACAGCCGAACACTGAAGCTTTCTTT
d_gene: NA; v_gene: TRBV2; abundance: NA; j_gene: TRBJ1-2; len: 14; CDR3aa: CASTSPWSGYGYTF; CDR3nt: TGTGCCAGCACCAGCCCTTGGTCAGGGTATGGCTACACCTTC
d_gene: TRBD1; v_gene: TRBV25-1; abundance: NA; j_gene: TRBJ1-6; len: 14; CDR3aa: CASSAPGGSSPLHF; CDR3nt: TGTGCCAGCAGCGCTCCAGGGGGCAGCTCACCCCTCCACTTT
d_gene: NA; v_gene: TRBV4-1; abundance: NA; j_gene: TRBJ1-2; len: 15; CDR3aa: CASSQDPTANYGYTF; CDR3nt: TGCGCCAGCAGCCAAGACCCGACAGCTAACTATGGCTACACCTTC
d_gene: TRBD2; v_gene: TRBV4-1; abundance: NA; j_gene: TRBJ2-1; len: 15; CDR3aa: CASSPPGLAGNEQFF; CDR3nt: TGCGCCAGCAGCCCCCCGGGACTAGCGGGAAATGAGCAGTTCTTC
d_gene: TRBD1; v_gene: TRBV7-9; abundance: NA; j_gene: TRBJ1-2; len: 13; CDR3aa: CASGEAGGIGYTF; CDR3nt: TGTGCCAGCGGAGAGGCAGGGGGCATTGGCTACACCTTC
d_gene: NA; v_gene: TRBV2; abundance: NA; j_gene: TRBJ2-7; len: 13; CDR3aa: CASSEIHSREQYF; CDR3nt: TGTGCCAGCAGTGAAATCCACTCGAGGGAGCAGTACTTC
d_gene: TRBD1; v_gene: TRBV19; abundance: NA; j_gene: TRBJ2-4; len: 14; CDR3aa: CASSRTGGENIQYF; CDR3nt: TGTGCCAGTAGCAGGACAGGGGGGGAAAACATTCAGTACTTC
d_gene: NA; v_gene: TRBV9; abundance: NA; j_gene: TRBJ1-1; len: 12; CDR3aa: CASSEPGRNAFF; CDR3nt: TGTGCCAGCAGTGAGCCAGGGAGGAATGCTTTCTTT
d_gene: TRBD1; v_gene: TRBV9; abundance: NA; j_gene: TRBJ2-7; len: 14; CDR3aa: CASSARTGLYEQYF; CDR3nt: TGTGCCAGCAGCGCTCGGACAGGTCTCTACGAGCAGTACTTC
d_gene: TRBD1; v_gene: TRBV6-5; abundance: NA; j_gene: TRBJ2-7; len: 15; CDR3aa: CASSALDRETYEQYF; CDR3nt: TGTGCCAGCAGTGCCCTGGACAGGGAGACCTACGAGCAGTACTTC
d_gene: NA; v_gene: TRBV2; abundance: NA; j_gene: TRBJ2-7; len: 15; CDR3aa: CASIPTLPSSYEQYF; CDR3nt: TGTGCCAGCATTCCGACTCTGCCGAGCTCCTACGAGCAGTACTTC
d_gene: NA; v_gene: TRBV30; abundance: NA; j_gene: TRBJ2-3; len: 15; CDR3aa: CAWSRRATLTDTQYF; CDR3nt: TGTGCCTGGAGTCGGCGGGCAACACTCACAGATACGCAGTATTTT
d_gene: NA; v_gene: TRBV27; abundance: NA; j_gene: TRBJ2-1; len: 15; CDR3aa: CASSLRAGLGNEQFF; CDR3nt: TGTGCCAGCAGTTTAAGGGCAGGGTTGGGCAATGAGCAGTTCTTC
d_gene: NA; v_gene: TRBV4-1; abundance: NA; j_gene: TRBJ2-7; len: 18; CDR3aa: CASSQDWGRGALTYEQYF; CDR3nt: TGCGCCAGCAGCCAAGATTGGGGTCGGGGGGCCCTCACCTACGAGCAGTACTTC
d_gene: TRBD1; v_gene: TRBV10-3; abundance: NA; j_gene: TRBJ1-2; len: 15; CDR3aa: CAISGTGGPNYGYTF; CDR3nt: TGTGCCATCAGTGGGACAGGGGGTCCTAACTATGGCTACACCTTC
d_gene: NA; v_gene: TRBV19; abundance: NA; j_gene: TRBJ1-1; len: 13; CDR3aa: CASIPDRYTEAFF; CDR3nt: TGTGCCAGTATCCCCGACAGATACACTGAAGCTTTCTTT
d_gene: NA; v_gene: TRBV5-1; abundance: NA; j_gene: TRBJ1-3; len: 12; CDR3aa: CASRKTGDTIYF; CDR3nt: TGCGCCAGCAGGAAGACGGGGGACACCATATATTTT
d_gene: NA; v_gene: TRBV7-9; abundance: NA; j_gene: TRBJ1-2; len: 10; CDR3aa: CASSRDGYTF; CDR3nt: TGTGCCAGCAGCAGAGATGGCTACACCTTC
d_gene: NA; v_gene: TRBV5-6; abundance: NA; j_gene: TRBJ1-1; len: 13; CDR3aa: CASSLRRNTEAFF; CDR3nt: TGTGCCAGCAGCTTGAGGAGGAACACTGAAGCTTTCTTT
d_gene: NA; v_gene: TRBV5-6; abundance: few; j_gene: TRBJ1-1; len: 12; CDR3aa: CASYREPAEAFF; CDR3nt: TGTGCCAGCTACAGGGAGCCCGCTGAAGCTTTCTTT
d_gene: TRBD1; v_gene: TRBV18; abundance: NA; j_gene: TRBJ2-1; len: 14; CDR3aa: CASSTSGQGYEQFF; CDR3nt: TGTGCCAGCTCAACTTCGGGACAGGGCTATGAGCAGTTCTTC
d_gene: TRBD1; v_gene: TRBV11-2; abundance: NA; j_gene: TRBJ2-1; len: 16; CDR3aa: CASSVITGGNYNEQFF; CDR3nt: TGTGCCAGCAGCGTAATCACAGGGGGCAACTACAATGAGCAGTTCTTC
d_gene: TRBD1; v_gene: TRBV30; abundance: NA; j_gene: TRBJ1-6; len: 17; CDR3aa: CAWGSGTASSYNSPLHF; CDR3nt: TGTGCCTGGGGATCCGGGACAGCGAGCTCCTATAATTCACCCCTCCACTTT
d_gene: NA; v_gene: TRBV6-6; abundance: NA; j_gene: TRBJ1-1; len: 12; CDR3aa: CASSYPGNPSNF; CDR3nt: TGTGCCAGCAGTTACCCGGGAAACCCTTCTAACTTT
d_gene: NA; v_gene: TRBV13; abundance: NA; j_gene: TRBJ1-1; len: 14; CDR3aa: CASSPVGGDTEAFF; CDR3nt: TGTGCCAGCAGCCCCGTCGGGGGGGACACTGAAGCTTTCTTT
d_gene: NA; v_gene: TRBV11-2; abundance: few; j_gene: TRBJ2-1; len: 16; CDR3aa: CASSLAGGYSYNEQFF; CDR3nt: TGTGCCAGCAGCTTAGCCGGGGGTTACAGTTACAATGAGCAGTTCTTC